This section outlines one TCR beta chain sequence together with its context. This specimen comes from a study of blood T cell repertoires in COVID-19. From germline, CDR1 is LNHDA and CDR2 SQIVND (reference sequence). Between the trimmed V and J ends, which lost 5 bases and 5 bases, there was a span of 12 bases. The CDR3 contains 14 residues. Individuals aged about 18 to 100 years were recruited from approximately 22 US areas. TCRdb's copy holds only in-frame clones and misses some; the assay was immunoSEQ multiplex PCR. Among about 320,000 clones, roughly 90% were seen once, and the ten largest hold almost 4%.

The sequenced sample consisted of PBMCs or T cells enriched from blood (not recorded which). The sequence came from a woman between 25 and 40 years old who had been exposed to COVID-19. The rearrangement joins TRBV19 to TRBJ1-4, with a tentative D call TRBD1 (5 bases). The CDR3 nucleotides are TGTGCCAGTAGTCGCGGCGGGGCGAATGAAAAACTGTTTTTT. This codes for CASSRGGANEKLFF.